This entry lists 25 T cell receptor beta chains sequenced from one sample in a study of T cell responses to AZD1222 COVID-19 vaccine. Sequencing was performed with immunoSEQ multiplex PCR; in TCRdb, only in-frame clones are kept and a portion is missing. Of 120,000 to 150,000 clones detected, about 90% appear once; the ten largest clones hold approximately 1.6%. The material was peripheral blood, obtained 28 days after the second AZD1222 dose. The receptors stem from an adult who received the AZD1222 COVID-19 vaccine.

The CDR3 bases are TGTGCCACCAGCAGGGACAAACTTAACACTGAAGCTTTCTTT. Amino acid sequence: CATSRDKLNTEAFF. The chain recombines TRBV15 with TRBJ1-1, with D perhaps TRBD1 (5 bases). Per the germline V gene, CDR1 is LNHNV and CDR2 is YYDKDF (reference sequence). Trimming took 3 bases from V and 2 from J, leaving 10 bases between them. CDR3 length: 14 residues.

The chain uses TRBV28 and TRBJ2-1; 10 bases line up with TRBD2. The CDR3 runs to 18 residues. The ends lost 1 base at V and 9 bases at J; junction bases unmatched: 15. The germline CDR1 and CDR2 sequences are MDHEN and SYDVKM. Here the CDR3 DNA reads TGTGCCAGCAGTTTATTGTCTAGCGGGAGAGGTCGTGGAGGTGAGCAGTTCTTC. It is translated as CASSLLSSGRGRGGEQFF.

Here the CDR3 DNA reads TGCGCCAGCAGCGGGACTCGCACAGATACGCAGTATTTT. The encoded protein is CASSGTRTDTQYF. The chain has TRBV10-1 and TRBJ2-3; weak D call: TRBD2 (6 bases). This CDR3 has 13 residues. V was trimmed by 6 bases and J by 1 base, leaving 8 bases between them. CDR1 and CDR2 (germline): WNHNN, SYGVQD (reference sequence).

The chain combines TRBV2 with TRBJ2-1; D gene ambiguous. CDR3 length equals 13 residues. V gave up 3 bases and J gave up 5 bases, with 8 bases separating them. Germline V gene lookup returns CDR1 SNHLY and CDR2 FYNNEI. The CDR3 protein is CASSDLRDNEQFF. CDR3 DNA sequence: TGTGCCAGCAGTGATTTAAGGGACAATGAGCAGTTCTTC.

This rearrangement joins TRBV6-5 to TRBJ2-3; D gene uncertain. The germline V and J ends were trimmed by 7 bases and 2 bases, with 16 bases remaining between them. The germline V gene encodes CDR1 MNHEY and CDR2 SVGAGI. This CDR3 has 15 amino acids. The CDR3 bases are TGTGCCAGCACGTGGAGCTCTCTAAACACAGATACGCAGTATTTT. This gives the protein CASTWSSLNTDTQYF.

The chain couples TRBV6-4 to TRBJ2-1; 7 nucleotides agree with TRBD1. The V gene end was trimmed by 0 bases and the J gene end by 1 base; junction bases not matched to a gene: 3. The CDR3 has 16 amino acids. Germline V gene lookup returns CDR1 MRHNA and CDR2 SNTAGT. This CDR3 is CASSDSGGRSYNEQFF. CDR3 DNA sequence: TGTGCCAGCAGTGACTCAGGGGGCAGATCCTACAATGAGCAGTTCTTC.

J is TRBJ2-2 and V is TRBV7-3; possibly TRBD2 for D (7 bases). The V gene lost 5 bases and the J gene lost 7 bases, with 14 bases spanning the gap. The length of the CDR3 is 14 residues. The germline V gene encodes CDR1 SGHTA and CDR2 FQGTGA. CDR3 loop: CASSPGGGSGELFF. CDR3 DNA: TGTGCCAGCAGCCCCGGCGGGGGCAGCGGGGAGCTGTTTTTT.

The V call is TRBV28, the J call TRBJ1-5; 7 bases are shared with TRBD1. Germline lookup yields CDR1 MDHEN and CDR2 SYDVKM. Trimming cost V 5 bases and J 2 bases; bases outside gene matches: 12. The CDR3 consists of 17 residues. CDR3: CASSPQQGLGGNQPQHF. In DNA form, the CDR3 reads TGTGCCAGCAGTCCTCAACAGGGGTTAGGTGGCAATCAGCCCCAGCATTTT. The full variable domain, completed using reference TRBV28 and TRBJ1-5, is DVKVTQSSRYLVKRTGEKVFLECVQDMDHENMFWYRQDPGLGLRLIYFSYDVKMKEKGDIPEGYSVSREKKERFSLILESASTNQTSMYLCASSPQQGLGGNQPQHFGDGTRLSIL.

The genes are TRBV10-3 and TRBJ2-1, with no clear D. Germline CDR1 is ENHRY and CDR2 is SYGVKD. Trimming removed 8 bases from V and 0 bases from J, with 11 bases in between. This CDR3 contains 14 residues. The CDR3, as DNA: TGTGCCATCGGTACGGCAGCCTCCTACAATGAGCAGTTCTTC. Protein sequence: CAIGTAASYNEQFF.

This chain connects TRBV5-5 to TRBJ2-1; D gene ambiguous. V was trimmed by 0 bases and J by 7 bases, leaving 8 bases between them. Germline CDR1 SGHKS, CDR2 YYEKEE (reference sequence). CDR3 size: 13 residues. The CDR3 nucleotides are TGTGCCAGCAGCTTGGCCGTGGCAAATGAGCAGTTCTTC. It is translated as CASSLAVANEQFF.

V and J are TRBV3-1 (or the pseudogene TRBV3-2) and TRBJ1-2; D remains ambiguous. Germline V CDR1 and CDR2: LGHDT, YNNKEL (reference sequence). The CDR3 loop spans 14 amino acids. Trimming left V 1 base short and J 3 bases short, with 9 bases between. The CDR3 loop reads CASSQGRWDYGYTF. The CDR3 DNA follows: TGTGCCAGCAGCCAAGGAAGATGGGACTATGGCTACACCTTC.

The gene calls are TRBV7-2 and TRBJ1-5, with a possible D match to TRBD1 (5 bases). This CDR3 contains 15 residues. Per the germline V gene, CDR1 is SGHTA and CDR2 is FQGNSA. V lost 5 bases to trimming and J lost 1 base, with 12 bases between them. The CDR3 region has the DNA TGTGCCAGCAGCGTCGACAGTGGAAGCAATCAGCCCCAGCATTTT. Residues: CASSVDSGSNQPQHF.

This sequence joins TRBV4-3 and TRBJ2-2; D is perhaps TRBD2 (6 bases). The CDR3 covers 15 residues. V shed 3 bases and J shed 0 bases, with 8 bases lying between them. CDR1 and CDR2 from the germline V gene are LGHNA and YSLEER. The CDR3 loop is CASSHGGANTGELFF. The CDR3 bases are TGCGCCAGCAGCCACGGAGGGGCGAACACCGGGGAGCTGTTTTTT.

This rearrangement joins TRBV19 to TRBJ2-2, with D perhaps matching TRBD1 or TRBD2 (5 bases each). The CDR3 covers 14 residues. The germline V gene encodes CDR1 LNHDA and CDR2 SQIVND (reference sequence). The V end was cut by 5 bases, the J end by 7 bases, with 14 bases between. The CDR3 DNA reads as TGTGCCAGTAGTGGGGGTGGACAAATCGGGGAGCTGTTTTTT. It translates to CASSGGGQIGELFF. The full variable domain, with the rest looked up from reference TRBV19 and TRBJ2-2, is DGGITQSPKYLFRKEGQNVTLSCEQNLNHDAMYWYRQDPGQGLRLIYYSQIVNDFQKGDIAEGYSVSREKKESFPLTVTSAQKNPTAFYLCASSGGGQIGELFFGEGSRLTVL.

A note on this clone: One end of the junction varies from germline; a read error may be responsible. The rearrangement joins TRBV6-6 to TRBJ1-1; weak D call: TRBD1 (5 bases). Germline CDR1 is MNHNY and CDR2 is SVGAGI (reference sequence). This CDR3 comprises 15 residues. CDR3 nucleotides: TGTGCCAGCGGACTGGGTTGGGGACGGAACGCTGAAGCTTTCTTT. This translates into CASGLGWGRNAEAFF.

The CDR3, as DNA: TGCAGTGCTAGTACGACAGGGGTTGCCACTGAAGCTTTCTTT. Its translation is CSASTTGVATEAFF. This rearrangement joins TRBV20-1 to TRBJ1-1, with 8 bases fitting TRBD1. The germline gives CDR1 DFQATT, CDR2 SNEGSKA (reference sequence). The length of the CDR3 is 14 residues. With V trimmed by 3 bases and J by 4 bases, 7 bases remained unmatched.

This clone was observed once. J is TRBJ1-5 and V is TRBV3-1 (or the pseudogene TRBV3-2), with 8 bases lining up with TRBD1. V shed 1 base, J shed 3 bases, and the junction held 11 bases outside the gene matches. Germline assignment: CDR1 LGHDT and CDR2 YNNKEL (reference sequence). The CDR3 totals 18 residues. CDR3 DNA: TGTGCCAGCAGCCAAGGACAGGGGTCTCCTGCCCCCAATCAGCCCCAGCATTTT. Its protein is CASSQGQGSPAPNQPQHF.

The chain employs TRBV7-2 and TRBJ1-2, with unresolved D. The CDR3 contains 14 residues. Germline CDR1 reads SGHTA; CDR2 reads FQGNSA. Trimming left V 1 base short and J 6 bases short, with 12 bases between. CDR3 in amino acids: CASSLGRGKDGYTF. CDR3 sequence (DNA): TGTGCCAGCAGCTTAGGTAGAGGGAAGGATGGCTACACCTTC. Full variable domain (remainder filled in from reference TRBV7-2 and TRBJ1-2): GAGVSQSPSNKVTEKGKDVELRCDPISGHTALYWYRQSLGQGLEFLIYFQGNSAPDKSGLPSDRFSAERTGGSVSTLTIQRTQQEDSAVYLCASSLGRGKDGYTFGSGTRLTVV.

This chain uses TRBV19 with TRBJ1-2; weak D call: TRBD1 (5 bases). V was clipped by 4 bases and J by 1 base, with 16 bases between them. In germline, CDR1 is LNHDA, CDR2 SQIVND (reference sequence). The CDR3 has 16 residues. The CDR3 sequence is CASSTRTGTINYGYTF. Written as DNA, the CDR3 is TGTGCCAGTAGTACACGGACGGGGACTATTAACTATGGCTACACCTTC.

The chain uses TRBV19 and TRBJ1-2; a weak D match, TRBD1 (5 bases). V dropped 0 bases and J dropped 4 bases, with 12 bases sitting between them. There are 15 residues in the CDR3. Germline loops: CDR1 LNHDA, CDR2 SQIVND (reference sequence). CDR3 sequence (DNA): TGTGCCAGTAGTATAGATCACACCGGGACCTATGGCTACACCTTC. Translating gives CASSIDHTGTYGYTF.

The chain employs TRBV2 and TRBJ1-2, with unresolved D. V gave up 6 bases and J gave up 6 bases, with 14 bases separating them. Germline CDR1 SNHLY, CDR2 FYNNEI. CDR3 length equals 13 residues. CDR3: CASRTTQRNGYTF. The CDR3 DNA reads TGTGCCAGCAGGACGACACAACGGAATGGCTACACCTTC.

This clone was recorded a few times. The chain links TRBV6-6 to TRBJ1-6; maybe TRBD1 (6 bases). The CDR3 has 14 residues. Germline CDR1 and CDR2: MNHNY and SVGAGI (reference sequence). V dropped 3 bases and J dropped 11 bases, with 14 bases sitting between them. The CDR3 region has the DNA TGTGCCAGCAGTTATGGGGGACATGGGGCACCCCTCCACTTT. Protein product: CASSYGGHGAPLHF.

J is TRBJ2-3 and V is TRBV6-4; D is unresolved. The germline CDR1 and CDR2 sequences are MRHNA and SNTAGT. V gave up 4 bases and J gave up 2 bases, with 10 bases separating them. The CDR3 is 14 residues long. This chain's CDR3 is CASSVNYNTDTQYF. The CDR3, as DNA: TGTGCCAGCAGTGTCAACTACAACACAGATACGCAGTATTTT.

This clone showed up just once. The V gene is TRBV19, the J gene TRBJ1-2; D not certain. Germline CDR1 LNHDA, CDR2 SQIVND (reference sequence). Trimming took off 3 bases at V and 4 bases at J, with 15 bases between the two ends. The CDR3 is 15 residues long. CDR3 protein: CASSIQKGGSYGYTF. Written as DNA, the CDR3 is TGTGCCAGTAGTATTCAGAAAGGAGGGAGCTATGGCTACACCTTC.

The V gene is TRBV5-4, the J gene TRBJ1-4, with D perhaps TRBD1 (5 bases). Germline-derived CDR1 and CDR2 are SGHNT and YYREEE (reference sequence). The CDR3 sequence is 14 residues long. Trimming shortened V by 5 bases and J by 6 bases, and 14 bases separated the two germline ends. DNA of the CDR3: TGTGCCAGCAGTGGGCAGGGTCCGGATGAAAAACTGTTTTTT. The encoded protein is CASSGQGPDEKLFF.